A selection of T cell receptor beta chains follows, all from one sample in a study of T cell responses to AZD1222 COVID-19 vaccine. Profiling relied on immunoSEQ multiplex PCR, and the TCRdb table lists in-frame clones only, not all of them. The sample contains approximately 77,000 clones, approximately 92% of which appear only once. The sequencing used peripheral blood, collected 28 days after the second AZD1222 dose. Source of these receptors: an adult who received the AZD1222 COVID-19 vaccine. Each CDR3 is given with its conserved first and last residue. Fields, in order: J gene, V gene, clone size, D gene, CDR3 protein, CDR3 DNA. The D gene is left open where the match is weak. Some rows mark clone size as missing; the rest say once, few, many or name a class of expanded clone.

j_call: TRBJ1-5; v_call: TRBV7-8; clone_size: NA; d_call: NA; cdr3_aa: CASSPRWGVSNQPQHF; cdr3_nt: TGTGCCAGCAGCCCTAGATGGGGGGTCAGCAATCAGCCCCAGCATTTT
j_call: TRBJ1-1; v_call: TRBV10-3; clone_size: NA; d_call: TRBD1; cdr3_aa: CAISEARGPMNTEAFF; cdr3_nt: TGTGCCATCAGTGAAGCCAGGGGGCCTATGAACACTGAAGCTTTCTTT
j_call: TRBJ1-6; v_call: TRBV5-6; clone_size: NA; d_call: NA; cdr3_aa: CASSLYGGPNSPLHF; cdr3_nt: TGTGCCAGCAGCTTATACGGGGGTCCTAATTCACCCCTCCACTTT
j_call: TRBJ2-7; v_call: TRBV6-5; clone_size: NA; d_call: NA; cdr3_aa: CASAESYEQYF; cdr3_nt: TGTGCCAGCGCGGAGTCCTACGAGCAGTACTTC
j_call: TRBJ2-3; v_call: TRBV5-1; clone_size: NA; d_call: NA; cdr3_aa: CASSLDSTSTDTQYF; cdr3_nt: TGCGCCAGCAGCTTGGACTCAACTAGCACAGATACGCAGTATTTT
j_call: TRBJ2-2; v_call: TRBV6-5; clone_size: NA; d_call: TRBD1; cdr3_aa: CASSHAQGDTGELFF; cdr3_nt: TGTGCCAGCAGTCACGCACAGGGGGACACCGGGGAGCTGTTTTTT
j_call: TRBJ2-5; v_call: TRBV28; clone_size: NA; d_call: TRBD1; cdr3_aa: CASRGQGTETQYF; cdr3_nt: TGTGCCAGCAGGGGACAGGGAACAGAGACCCAGTACTTC
j_call: TRBJ2-1; v_call: TRBV20-1; clone_size: once; d_call: NA; cdr3_aa: CSASPYNEQFF; cdr3_nt: TGCAGTGCTAGCCCCTACAATGAGCAGTTCTTC
j_call: TRBJ1-1; v_call: TRBV10-2; clone_size: NA; d_call: TRBD1; cdr3_aa: CASRPGTGRMSGLNTEAFF; cdr3_nt: TGCGCCAGCAGGCCCGGGACAGGGAGGATGAGCGGTCTGAACACTGAAGCTTTCTTT
j_call: TRBJ2-1; v_call: TRBV11-2; clone_size: NA; d_call: NA; cdr3_aa: CASSLDRARHEQFF; cdr3_nt: TGTGCCAGCAGCTTAGATCGGGCGCGGCATGAGCAGTTCTTC
j_call: TRBJ2-3; v_call: TRBV7-3; clone_size: NA; d_call: NA; cdr3_aa: CASSLTGASGTDTQYF; cdr3_nt: TGTGCCAGCAGCTTAACGGGGGCATCCGGCACAGATACGCAGTATTTT
j_call: TRBJ1-5; v_call: TRBV9; clone_size: NA; d_call: NA; cdr3_aa: CASSVGPLSNQPQHF; cdr3_nt: TGTGCCAGCAGCGTGGGGCCCTTGAGCAATCAGCCCCAGCATTTT
j_call: TRBJ1-4; v_call: TRBV29-1; clone_size: NA; d_call: NA; cdr3_aa: CSVVTRIATNEKLFF; cdr3_nt: TGCAGCGTTGTAACCAGAATAGCAACTAATGAAAAACTGTTTTTT
j_call: TRBJ2-5; v_call: TRBV28; clone_size: once; d_call: NA; cdr3_aa: CASSFVGQTRGTQYF; cdr3_nt: TGTGCCAGCAGTTTCGTAGGGCAGACCCGGGGGACCCAGTACTTC
j_call: TRBJ1-5; v_call: TRBV7-9; clone_size: NA; d_call: TRBD1; cdr3_aa: CASSLAGTGGGQPQHF; cdr3_nt: TGTGCCAGCAGCTTAGCCGGGACAGGGGGCGGGCAGCCCCAGCATTTT
j_call: TRBJ1-2; v_call: TRBV28; clone_size: NA; d_call: NA; cdr3_aa: CASETQSRGYGYTF; cdr3_nt: TGTGCCAGCGAAACCCAGAGCAGGGGCTATGGCTACACCTTC
j_call: TRBJ1-6; v_call: TRBV14; clone_size: NA; d_call: NA; cdr3_aa: CASSHRPNSPLHF; cdr3_nt: TGTGCCAGCAGCCACCGGCCTAATTCACCCCTCCACTTT
j_call: TRBJ1-1; v_call: TRBV10-2; clone_size: few; d_call: NA; cdr3_aa: CASSVGDEAFF; cdr3_nt: TGCGCCAGCAGTGTGGGAGATGAAGCTTTCTTT
j_call: TRBJ1-4; v_call: TRBV25-1; clone_size: NA; d_call: NA; cdr3_aa: CASSEYSGKGDEKLFF; cdr3_nt: TGTGCCAGCAGTGAATACTCGGGGAAGGGGGATGAAAAACTGTTTTTT
j_call: TRBJ2-7; v_call: TRBV11-1; clone_size: NA; d_call: TRBD2; cdr3_aa: CASSLSGGSSYEQYF; cdr3_nt: TGTGCCAGCAGCTTATCGGGGGGAAGCTCCTACGAGCAGTACTTC
j_call: TRBJ1-3; v_call: TRBV29-1; clone_size: NA; d_call: NA; cdr3_aa: CSVVFWAGNTIYF; cdr3_nt: TGCAGCGTTGTTTTCTGGGCCGGAAACACCATATATTTT
j_call: TRBJ1-5; v_call: TRBV6-5; clone_size: NA; d_call: TRBD1; cdr3_aa: CASSHTTGGQQPQHF; cdr3_nt: TGTGCCAGCAGTCACACTACAGGGGGTCAACAGCCCCAGCATTTT
j_call: TRBJ2-5; v_call: TRBV5-4; clone_size: few; d_call: NA; cdr3_aa: CASSGGTQETQYF; cdr3_nt: TGTGCCAGCAGCGGCGGGACACAAGAGACCCAGTACTTC
j_call: TRBJ1-4; v_call: TRBV2; clone_size: NA; d_call: TRBD1; cdr3_aa: CASSEALPGGQEKLFF; cdr3_nt: TGTGCCAGCAGTGAAGCTTTGCCAGGGGGCCAGGAAAAACTGTTTTTT
j_call: TRBJ1-2; v_call: TRBV9; clone_size: NA; d_call: NA; cdr3_aa: CASSVGLATNYGYTF; cdr3_nt: TGTGCCAGCAGCGTAGGATTAGCTACTAACTATGGCTACACCTTC
j_call: TRBJ2-7; v_call: TRBV20-1; clone_size: NA; d_call: NA; cdr3_aa: CSASKNSAGYEQYF; cdr3_nt: TGCAGTGCTAGTAAAAACTCAGCAGGCTACGAGCAGTACTTC
j_call: TRBJ1-2; v_call: TRBV10-3; clone_size: NA; d_call: TRBD1; cdr3_aa: CATQDRGYGYTF; cdr3_nt: TGTGCCACCCAGGACAGGGGGTATGGCTACACCTTC
j_call: TRBJ2-1; v_call: TRBV7-2; clone_size: NA; d_call: TRBD2; cdr3_aa: CASSPLGLERNEQFF; cdr3_nt: TGTGCCAGCAGCCCCCTGGGACTAGAGAGGAATGAGCAGTTCTTC
j_call: TRBJ2-1; v_call: TRBV7-6; clone_size: NA; d_call: TRBD2; cdr3_aa: CASSPHRLAGANEQFF; cdr3_nt: TGTGCCAGCAGCCCTCACCGACTAGCGGGAGCCAATGAGCAGTTCTTC
j_call: TRBJ2-7; v_call: TRBV18; clone_size: NA; d_call: TRBD1; cdr3_aa: CASSPRSDRNEQYF; cdr3_nt: TGTGCCAGCTCACCTCGATCGGACAGGAACGAGCAGTACTTC
j_call: TRBJ1-1; v_call: TRBV12-3/TRBV12-4; clone_size: NA; d_call: NA; cdr3_aa: CASTNGRLAFF; cdr3_nt: TGTGCCAGCACCAATGGCCGGTTGGCTTTCTTT
j_call: TRBJ2-7; v_call: TRBV5-1; clone_size: NA; d_call: TRBD2; cdr3_aa: CASSAGSYEQYF; cdr3_nt: TGCGCCAGCTCAGCGGGATCCTACGAGCAGTACTTC
j_call: TRBJ2-7; v_call: TRBV9; clone_size: NA; d_call: TRBD1; cdr3_aa: CASSVRDRMNGQYF; cdr3_nt: TGTGCCAGCAGCGTCCGGGACAGGATGAACGGGCAGTACTTC
j_call: TRBJ1-5; v_call: TRBV2; clone_size: NA; d_call: TRBD1; cdr3_aa: CAGGTDNQPQHF; cdr3_nt: TGTGCCGGGGGGACAGACAATCAGCCCCAGCATTTT
j_call: TRBJ1-1; v_call: TRBV12-3/TRBV12-4; clone_size: NA; d_call: NA; cdr3_aa: CASSLSGNTEAFF; cdr3_nt: TGTGCCAGCAGTTTATCAGGGAACACTGAAGCTTTCTTT
j_call: TRBJ2-3; v_call: TRBV5-5; clone_size: NA; d_call: NA; cdr3_aa: CASSSEKAARSSDTQYF; cdr3_nt: TGTGCCAGCAGCTCCGAGAAAGCGGCAAGAAGTTCAGATACGCAGTATTTT
j_call: TRBJ1-2; v_call: TRBV27; clone_size: once; d_call: NA; cdr3_aa: CASSPPGGGNYGYTF; cdr3_nt: TGTGCCAGCAGTCCCCCTGGGGGAGGGAACTATGGCTACACCTTC
j_call: TRBJ2-1; v_call: TRBV3-1/TRBV3-2; clone_size: NA; d_call: TRBD2; cdr3_aa: CASSHPSGSHYNEQFF; cdr3_nt: TGTGCCAGCAGCCACCCTAGCGGGAGCCACTACAATGAGCAGTTCTTC
j_call: TRBJ2-2; v_call: TRBV19; clone_size: NA; d_call: NA; cdr3_aa: CASSILGANTGELFF; cdr3_nt: TGTGCCAGTAGTATTCTAGGGGCAAACACCGGGGAGCTGTTTTTT
j_call: TRBJ1-6; v_call: TRBV11-2; clone_size: NA; d_call: NA; cdr3_aa: CASSLGQGNSPLHF; cdr3_nt: TGTGCCAGCAGCTTAGGCCAGGGAAACTCACCCCTCCACTTT
j_call: TRBJ1-4; v_call: TRBV5-6; clone_size: NA; d_call: TRBD1; cdr3_aa: CASSATGGEKLFF; cdr3_nt: TGTGCCAGCAGCGCTACAGGGGGGGAAAAACTGTTTTTT
j_call: TRBJ2-1; v_call: TRBV3-1/TRBV3-2; clone_size: NA; d_call: NA; cdr3_aa: CASSQGSREDNEQFF; cdr3_nt: TGTGCCAGCAGCCAAGGGTCAAGGGAGGACAATGAGCAGTTCTTC
j_call: TRBJ1-5; v_call: TRBV5-8; clone_size: NA; d_call: NA; cdr3_aa: CASSGPGQPQHF; cdr3_nt: TGTGCCAGCAGCGGCCCCGGGCAGCCCCAGCATTTT
j_call: TRBJ1-5; v_call: TRBV7-8; clone_size: NA; d_call: NA; cdr3_aa: CASSLYEQDNQPQHF; cdr3_nt: TGTGCCAGCAGCTTATACGAACAGGACAATCAGCCCCAGCATTTT
j_call: TRBJ2-3; v_call: TRBV6-5; clone_size: NA; d_call: NA; cdr3_aa: CASRDTDTQYF; cdr3_nt: TGTGCCAGTCGGGACACCGATACGCAGTATTTT
j_call: TRBJ1-4; v_call: TRBV6-2/TRBV6-3; clone_size: NA; d_call: NA; cdr3_aa: CASSYPGGSTNEKLFF; cdr3_nt: TGTGCCAGCAGTTACCCCGGGGGATCAACTAATGAAAAACTGTTTTTT
j_call: TRBJ2-1; v_call: TRBV3-1/TRBV3-2; clone_size: NA; d_call: NA; cdr3_aa: CASSRGIGNEQFF; cdr3_nt: TGTGCCAGCAGTAGGGGCATTGGCAATGAGCAGTTCTTC
j_call: TRBJ1-2; v_call: TRBV6-6; clone_size: NA; d_call: TRBD1; cdr3_aa: CASSYSGQGNYGYTF; cdr3_nt: TGTGCCAGCAGTTACTCGGGACAGGGAAACTATGGCTACACCTTC
j_call: TRBJ2-3; v_call: TRBV5-1; clone_size: NA; d_call: NA; cdr3_aa: CASSLQGVRTDTQYF; cdr3_nt: TGCGCCAGCAGCTTGCAGGGCGTCCGCACAGATACGCAGTATTTT
j_call: TRBJ2-1; v_call: TRBV28; clone_size: NA; d_call: TRBD1; cdr3_aa: CASRAGTGGRYNEQFF; cdr3_nt: TGTGCCAGCAGGGCCGGGACAGGGGGCCGCTACAATGAGCAGTTCTTC
j_call: TRBJ2-1; v_call: TRBV9; clone_size: once; d_call: TRBD2; cdr3_aa: CASSVAGGTAYNEQFF; cdr3_nt: TGTGCCAGCAGCGTAGCGGGAGGGACCGCTTACAATGAGCAGTTCTTC
j_call: TRBJ2-7; v_call: TRBV7-2; clone_size: NA; d_call: NA; cdr3_aa: CASSLAGVPYEQYF; cdr3_nt: TGTGCCAGCAGCTTAGCGGGAGTTCCCTACGAGCAGTACTTC
j_call: TRBJ2-4; v_call: TRBV2; clone_size: NA; d_call: NA; cdr3_aa: CASSDSYRGKNIQYF; cdr3_nt: TGTGCCAGCAGTGATAGTTACCGAGGCAAAAACATTCAGTACTTC
j_call: TRBJ1-2; v_call: TRBV4-2; clone_size: NA; d_call: NA; cdr3_aa: CASSQDRLSYGYTF; cdr3_nt: TGTGCCAGCAGCCAAGATCGACTATCCTATGGCTACACCTTC
j_call: TRBJ1-6; v_call: TRBV27; clone_size: NA; d_call: NA; cdr3_aa: CASSAPDIYNSPLHF; cdr3_nt: TGTGCCAGCAGTGCCCCGGACATTTATAATTCACCCCTCCACTTT
j_call: TRBJ1-1; v_call: TRBV28; clone_size: NA; d_call: TRBD1; cdr3_aa: CASSLRDRLNTEAFF; cdr3_nt: TGTGCCAGCAGTCTCCGGGACAGGTTAAACACTGAAGCTTTCTTT
j_call: TRBJ2-3; v_call: TRBV18; clone_size: NA; d_call: NA; cdr3_aa: CASSPPADTQYF; cdr3_nt: TGTGCCAGCTCACCACCGGCAGATACGCAGTATTTT
j_call: TRBJ1-2; v_call: TRBV5-6; clone_size: NA; d_call: NA; cdr3_aa: CASSLDLEGHGYTF; cdr3_nt: TGTGCCAGCAGCTTGGACCTCGAGGGGCATGGCTACACCTTC
j_call: TRBJ2-7; v_call: TRBV6-4; clone_size: NA; d_call: TRBD1; cdr3_aa: CASSGRRTGVGYEQYF; cdr3_nt: TGTGCCAGCAGCGGTCGGCGGACAGGGGTGGGATACGAGCAGTACTTC